Described below is a single T cell receptor (beta chain) sequence and its context. What it recognizes is unknown. This CDR3 spans 14 amino acids. Germline CDR1 KGHDR, CDR2 SFDVKD. J was trimmed by 11 bases and V by 7 bases; bases with no gene match: 12. The data were taken from a study of metastatic and nonmetastatic thyroid tumors. Patients underwent thyroid surgery, and none had received any treatment before it. TCRdb reassembled clones from the PCR reads with MiXCR. The data show roughly 21,000 clones, roughly 28% seen once. Broader study findings: Reported TCR beta diversity, measured in blood and tumor, was significantly higher for malignant thyroid tumors than for benign nodules.

This sequence joins TRBV24-1 and TRBJ2-3, with 9 positions matching TRBD1. The sample was tumor tissue. This TCR derives from a male donor with papillary thyroid cancer or a benign thyroid nodule (not recorded which). Some clones in this sample may be carry-over from other donors' samples. The chain's CDR3 is CATRPGQGSFRQYF. As DNA, the CDR3 is TGTGCCACCAGGCCGGGACAGGGATCATTTCGGCAGTATTTT.